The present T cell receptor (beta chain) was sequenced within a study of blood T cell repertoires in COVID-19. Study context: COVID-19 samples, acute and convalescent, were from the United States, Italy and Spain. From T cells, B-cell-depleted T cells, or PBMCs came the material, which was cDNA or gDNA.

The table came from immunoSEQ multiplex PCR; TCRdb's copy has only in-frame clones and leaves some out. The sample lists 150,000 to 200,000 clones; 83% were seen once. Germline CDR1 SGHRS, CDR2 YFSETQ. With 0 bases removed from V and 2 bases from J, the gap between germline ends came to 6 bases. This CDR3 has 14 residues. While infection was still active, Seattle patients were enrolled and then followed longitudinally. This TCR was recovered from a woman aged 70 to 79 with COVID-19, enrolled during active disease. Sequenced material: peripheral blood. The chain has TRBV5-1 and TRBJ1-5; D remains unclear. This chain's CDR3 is CASSLDGGNQPQHF. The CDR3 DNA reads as TGCGCCAGCAGCTTGGACGGGGGCAATCAGCCCCAGCATTTT.